These T cell receptor beta chains were read from a single sample in a study of T cells in Graves' hyperthyroidism and ophthalmopathy. MiXCR, run by TCRdb on the multiplex PCR reads, gives a single entry per CDR3 protein. The data contain a few hundred thousand distinct CDR3 sequences, 14% to 15% of them singletons. The specimen sequenced was blood. The receptor source for this set is a woman in her thirties with Graves' hyperthyroidism. CDR3s include the opening cysteine and the closing phenylalanine or tryptophan. Fields, in order: J gene, D gene, V gene, clone size, CDR3 DNA, CDR3 protein. The D gene is left open where the match is weak. Expanded clones are given a class, and other clones once, few, many or no size at all.

TRBJ2-1 | - | TRBV12-3/TRBV12-4 | many | TGTGCCAGCCGTTTGAGCGGCTCCTACAATGAGCAGTTCTTC | CASRLSGSYNEQFF
TRBJ2-3 | - | TRBV5-1 | - | TGCGCCAGCACAAGCGGCAAAAGCACAGATACGCAGTATTTT | CASTSGKSTDTQYF
TRBJ2-5 | TRBD2 | TRBV20-1 | few | TGCAGTGCTAGAGATGGTGCGGGAGCGGAGGAGACCCAGTACTTC | CSARDGAGAEETQYF
TRBJ2-1 | - | TRBV27 | - | TGTGCCAGCAGCCTTAGGACGGGGGATGAGCAGTTCTTC | CASSLRTGDEQFF
TRBJ2-1 | - | TRBV28 | many | TGTGCCAGCACCTATCTTGGGGGTTTTAATGAGCAGTTCTTC | CASTYLGGFNEQFF
TRBJ2-7 | - | TRBV4-2 | few | TGTGCCAGCAGCCAAGAGGTCAGCCCCTACGAGCAGTACTTC | CASSQEVSPYEQYF
TRBJ2-3 | - | TRBV6-1 | many | TGTGCCAGCTCCTCCAGTCCGGGACTGAGGGCAGATACGCAGTATTTT | CASSSSPGLRADTQYF
TRBJ2-2 | TRBD2 | TRBV27 | - | TGTGCCAGCGGTAGCGGGAGTAACACCGGGGAGCTGTTTTTT | CASGSGSNTGELFF
TRBJ1-6 | - | TRBV2 | few | TGTGCCAGCAGTGAAGTTAGTCAGGACCTTGGTTCACCCCTCCACTTT | CASSEVSQDLGSPLHF
TRBJ2-2 | TRBD2 | TRBV7-6 | many | TGTGCCAGCAGCTTCCTGACTAGCGGGAACACCGGGGAGCTGTTTTTT | CASSFLTSGNTGELFF
TRBJ2-2 | - | TRBV15 | - | TGTGCCACCAGCAGAGCGTTAGATATCGGGGAGCTGTTTTTT | CATSRALDIGELFF
TRBJ2-7 | TRBD2 | TRBV20-1 | - | TGCAGTGCTAGAGACGCGGGACTAGCGGAACAGTTGAGCGGGGAGCAGTACTTC | CSARDAGLAEQLSGEQYF
TRBJ2-2 | - | TRBV5-1 | many | TGCGCCAGCAGCTTGTCACCGGGGTACACCGGGGAGCTGTTTTTT | CASSLSPGYTGELFF
TRBJ2-2 | - | TRBV5-1 | once | TGCGCCAGCAGCTTGGCCAGCTCGGTGAACACCGGGGAGCTGTTTTTT | CASSLASSVNTGELFF
TRBJ2-1 | TRBD2 | TRBV27 | many | TGTGCCAGCAGTTCGTTAGCGGGAGGGGTCAATGAGCAGTTCTTC | CASSSLAGGVNEQFF
TRBJ2-3 | - | TRBV18 | many | TGTGCCAGCTCACCACCCACCACAGATACGCAGTATTTT | CASSPPTTDTQYF
TRBJ2-4 | - | TRBV2 | - | TGTGCCAGCAGTGCCTTACCGGGAGCCAAAAACATTCAGTACTTC | CASSALPGAKNIQYF
TRBJ1-1 | - | TRBV7-9 | - | TGTGCCAGCAGCCGGTCGGCCGGAGCTAGTGGGGCTTTCTTT | CASSRSAGASGAFF
TRBJ2-7 | TRBD2 | TRBV3-1 | few | TGTGCCAGCAGCCAAGAGGGGGTAGCGGGTCCCGAGCAGTACTTC | CASSQEGVAGPEQYF
TRBJ1-3 | - | TRBV28 | few | TGTGCCAGCAGTTTCTTGGGAGCCTCTGGAAACACCATATATTTT | CASSFLGASGNTIYF
TRBJ1-1 | TRBD1 | TRBV6-1 | - | TGTGCCAGCAGTCCCCGGACAGGCACTGAAGCTTTCTTT | CASSPRTGTEAFF
TRBJ2-2 | TRBD1 | TRBV11-3 | many | TGTGCCAGCAGCCAAAGGGACAGGGGCTCCACCGGGGAGCTGTTTTTT | CASSQRDRGSTGELFF
TRBJ2-1 | - | TRBV7-9 | - | TGTGCCAGCAGCTTCCCCGGGACTAATGAGCAGTTCTTC | CASSFPGTNEQFF
TRBJ1-2 | - | TRBV28 | many | TGTGCCAGCAGTTTAATTTCAGGGTATGGTGGCTACACCTTC | CASSLISGYGGYTF
TRBJ2-5 | TRBD1 | TRBV20-1 | many | TGCAGTGCCAGAGACAGGGGGCTTTCGGAGACCCAGTACTTC | CSARDRGLSETQYF
TRBJ2-4 | TRBD1 | TRBV20-1 | many | TGCAGTGCTAGAGATGGGACAGGGGTCAACATTCAGTACTTC | CSARDGTGVNIQYF
TRBJ2-1 | TRBD2 | TRBV12-3/TRBV12-4 | - | TGTGCCAGCCGTATAGCGGGAGGGTATGAGCAGTTCTTC | CASRIAGGYEQFF
TRBJ2-1 | TRBD2 | TRBV20-1 | many | TGCAGTGCTAGCGGGGGGAGCTCCTACAATGAGCAGTTCTTC | CSASGGSSYNEQFF
TRBJ2-7 | - | TRBV19 | - | TGTGCCAGTAGTATCGGAGGGCTAGCATACGAGCAGTACTTC | CASSIGGLAYEQYF
TRBJ2-7 | TRBD2 | TRBV11-2 | many | TGTGCCAGCAGCTTAGATAGGCCAGCGGGGACGATCTACGAGCAGTACTTC | CASSLDRPAGTIYEQYF
TRBJ1-1 | - | TRBV5-1 | - | TGCGCCAGCAGCTTTTTGAGGGCCACTGAAGCTTTCTTT | CASSFLRATEAFF
TRBJ2-2 | - | TRBV4-1 | few | TGCGCCAGCAGCCAAGACGTAGGGGGTAGCGGGGAGCTGTTTTTT | CASSQDVGGSGELFF
TRBJ2-1 | - | TRBV4-1 | many | TGCGCCAGCAGCCAAGCTGGGGGCGGGACAGGGGGAACTAGCGGGAGACTCGGGAATGAGCAGTTCTTC | CASSQAGGGTGGTSGRLGNEQFF
TRBJ2-1 | - | TRBV11-2 | once | TGTGCCAGCAGCTTGGAATACAGTCTGTGGGGGAATGAGCAGTTCTTC | CASSLEYSLWGNEQFF
TRBJ1-5 | TRBD1 | TRBV3-1 | few | TGTGCCAGCAGCCAAGCCACAGGGGATTATCAGCCCCAGCATTTT | CASSQATGDYQPQHF
TRBJ2-7 | TRBD2 | TRBV28 | few | TGTGCCAGCAGACACACTAGCGAGAACCCCGCCGAGCAGTACTTC | CASRHTSENPAEQYF
TRBJ2-1 | TRBD2 | TRBV7-7 | many | TGTGCCAGCAGCGGGGGACTAGAGGCTGAGCAGTTCTTC | CASSGGLEAEQFF
TRBJ2-3 | - | TRBV3-1 | many | TGTGCCAGCAGCCTTAAGTCAGTGGATACGCAGTATTTT | CASSLKSVDTQYF
TRBJ1-1 | TRBD1 | TRBV5-1 | - | TGCGCCAGCAGCACGACAGGGGGCTTTGGTGCTTTCTTT | CASSTTGGFGAFF
TRBJ2-7 | - | TRBV30 | - | TGTGCCTGGAGTCTCTCCGACGGCTACGAGCAGTACTTC | CAWSLSDGYEQYF
TRBJ2-1 | - | TRBV20-1 | many | TGCAGTGCTATGGTTGCGGCCTTAAACTCCTACAATGAGCAGTTCTTC | CSAMVAALNSYNEQFF
TRBJ2-5 | - | TRBV11-2 | - | TGTGCCAGCAGCTTAGGGCAGACAGTTCAAGAGACCCAGTACTTC | CASSLGQTVQETQYF
TRBJ2-7 | TRBD2 | TRBV5-6 | few | TGTGCCAGCAGCCCACGACTTTCTCGGTCTAGCGGGAGCTCCTACGAGCAGTACTTC | CASSPRLSRSSGSSYEQYF
TRBJ1-6 | - | TRBV20-1 | - | TGCAGTGCTAGCAAGGCAACAGGAATTAATTCACCCCTCCACTTT | CSASKATGINSPLHF
TRBJ2-7 | TRBD2 | TRBV19 | - | TGTGCCAGTAGTATAGACGGTCCGGGACTAGCGGGAGGCTACGAGCAGTACTTC | CASSIDGPGLAGGYEQYF
TRBJ2-1 | - | TRBV6-1 | few | TGTGCCAGCAGACAGGGTAACCACAATGAGCAGTTCTTC | CASRQGNHNEQFF
TRBJ2-1 | TRBD1 | TRBV6-1 | - | TGTGCCAGCAGTTACACGCTTCTGGGGGGGGACAGGGCCAATGAGCAGTTCTTC | CASSYTLLGGDRANEQFF
TRBJ2-1 | - | TRBV12-3/TRBV12-4 | many | TGTGCCAGCACTCCATTCCGGAGTGCCAATGAGCAGTTCTTC | CASTPFRSANEQFF
TRBJ2-1 | - | TRBV11-2 | - | TGTGCCAGCAGCCTTTCCGGACTCCCGCTCTTC | CASSLSGLPLF
TRBJ1-1 | - | TRBV10-2 | many | TGCGCCAGCAGATCCGACGAGCTGGGAGCTTTCTTT | CASRSDELGAFF
TRBJ2-1 | TRBD2 | TRBV30 | many | TGTGCCTGGAGTCCCGGGACTAGCGGTTACAATGAGCAGTTCTTC | CAWSPGTSGYNEQFF
TRBJ1-5 | - | TRBV19 | few | TGTGCCAGTAGCCTGACTTGGGGAAATCAGCCCCAGCATTTT | CASSLTWGNQPQHF
TRBJ2-5 | - | TRBV4-1 | few | TGCGCCAGCAGCCAAGGGGACACCCAAGAGACCCAGTACTTC | CASSQGDTQETQYF
TRBJ2-7 | - | TRBV5-1 | many | TGTGCCAGCAGCTTCGGCGGTAGCTCCTACGAGCAGTACTTC | CASSFGGSSYEQYF
TRBJ2-6 | - | TRBV5-6 | - | TGTGCCAGCAGCTTGGGGGCCGCCTCTGGGGCCAACGTCCTGACTTTC | CASSLGAASGANVLTF